The clone carrying this T cell receptor beta chain appeared a few times. The antigen remains undetermined. After removal of 6 bases from V and 3 bases from J, the junction contained 5 bases not matched to a gene. The length of the CDR3 is 15 residues. Germline CDR1 and CDR2: MNHNY and SVGAGI (reference sequence). Via MiXCR, TCRdb re-called the 5' RACE reads, giving one row per CDR3 protein. The sample records 310,000 or so distinct CDR3 sequences, more than 6.5% being singletons. The data originate from a study of identical twins. The study's findings and limits: The conclusions drew on cross-sectional statistical analysis instead of tracking the same donors.

The same data also contributed to another study, on yellow fever vaccine responses in identical twins.

Sequencing was performed on memory (CD45RO+) T cells sorted from blood. The TCR comes from a woman under 30 in good health. The genes are TRBV6-6 and TRBJ2-2, with 9 bases identical to TRBD1. CDR3 amino acids: CASRAGQGYTGELFF. The CDR3 DNA reads TGTGCCAGCAGGGCGGGACAGGGCTACACCGGGGAGCTGTTTTTT.